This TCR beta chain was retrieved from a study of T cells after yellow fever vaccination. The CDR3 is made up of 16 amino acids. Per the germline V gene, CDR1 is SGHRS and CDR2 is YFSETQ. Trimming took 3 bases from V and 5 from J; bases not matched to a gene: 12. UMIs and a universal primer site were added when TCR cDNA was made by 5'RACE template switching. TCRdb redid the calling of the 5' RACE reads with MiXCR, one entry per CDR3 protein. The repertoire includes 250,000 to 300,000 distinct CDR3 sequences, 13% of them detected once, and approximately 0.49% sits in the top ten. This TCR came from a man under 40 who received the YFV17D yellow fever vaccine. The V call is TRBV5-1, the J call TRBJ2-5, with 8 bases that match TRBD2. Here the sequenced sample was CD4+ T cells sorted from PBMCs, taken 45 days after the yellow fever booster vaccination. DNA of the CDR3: TGCGCCAGCAGCTCAGACCCCACGGGAGGGGTCGAGACCCAGTACTTC. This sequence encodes CASSSDPTGGVETQYF.